This T cell receptor beta chain was sequenced for a study of CD8+ T cells in alopecia areata. TCR sequencing used cDNA made by reverse transcription of extracted RNA. The assay was immunoSEQ multiplex PCR, and TCRdb's table has in-frame clones only and misses some. The sample contains 100,000 to 150,000 clones, 45% to 65% of which appear only once. Obtained from alopecia areata patients were lesional scalp punch biopsies along with peripheral blood. Sorting from PBMCs produced CD4+ and CD8+ T cells. CDR3 length: 13 residues. CDR1 is GTSNPN, CDR2 SVGIG, per germline (reference sequence). Trimming cost V 3 bases and J 7 bases; bases outside gene matches: 8.

The sequencing here drew on CD4+ T cells sorted from blood, taken at week 0. This clonotype was sampled from a human donor with alopecia areata. The chain is built from TRBV30 and TRBJ2-5; 7 bases align to TRBD1. The CDR3 sequence: CAWSEGGAGTQYF. The CDR3 DNA reads as TGTGCCTGGAGCGAAGGGGGCGCGGGGACCCAGTACTTC.